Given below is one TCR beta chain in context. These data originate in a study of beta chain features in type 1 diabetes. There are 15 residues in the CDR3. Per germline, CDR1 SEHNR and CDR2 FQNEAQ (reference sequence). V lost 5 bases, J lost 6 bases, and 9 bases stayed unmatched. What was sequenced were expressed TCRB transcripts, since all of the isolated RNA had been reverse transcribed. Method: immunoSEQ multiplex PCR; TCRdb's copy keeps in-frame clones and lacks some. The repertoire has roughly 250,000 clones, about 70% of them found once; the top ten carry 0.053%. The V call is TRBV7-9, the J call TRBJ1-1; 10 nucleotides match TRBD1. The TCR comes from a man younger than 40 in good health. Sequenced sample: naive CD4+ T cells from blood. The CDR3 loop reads CASSHRTGGIAEAFF. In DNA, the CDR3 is TGTGCCAGCAGCCACCGGACAGGGGGAATCGCTGAAGCTTTCTTT.